At least ten counts were recorded for the clone carrying this TCR beta chain. TCR beta CDR3 amplification used RNA transcripts. Following a first-round RT-PCR that used HTBI primers, a second-round multiplex PCR was carried out. TCRdb analysed the multiplex PCR reads with MiXCR anew, one entry per CDR3 protein. This table holds about 600,000 distinct CDR3 sequences, 39% found once. The source of the sample is a study of Graves' ophthalmopathy and Graves' hyperthyroidism. V was clipped by 2 bases and J by 2 bases, with 10 bases between them. The CDR3 has 14 amino acids. Germline CDR1 is ENHRY and CDR2 is SYGVKD.

The clonotype comes from an adult man with Graves' hyperthyroidism. The sample taken for sequencing was peripheral blood or thyroid tissue (not recorded which). The chain employs TRBV10-3 and TRBJ2-7; TRBD1 or TRBD2 may be the D gene (5 bases each). The CDR3, as DNA: TGTGCCATCAGTGAGGGGGGTGTCCCCTACGAGCAGTACTTC. It is translated as CAISEGGVPYEQYF.